Below are 20 T cell receptor beta chains sequenced from a single sample in a study of T cell changes during pregnancy in multiple sclerosis. Here immunoSEQ multiplex PCR was the method, and the copy in TCRdb shows in-frame clones only, minus some. The repertoire holds about 98,000 clones, with about 91% as singletons. The sample was peripheral blood, taken after pregnancy. The receptors were sampled from a female donor in good health, enrolled as a control in a pregnancy study.

This sequence joins TRBV2 and TRBJ2-5, with 10 bases matching TRBD1. The ends lost 8 bases at V and 2 bases at J; junction bases unmatched: 23. This CDR3 is built from 20 residues. Per the germline V gene, CDR1 is SNHLY and CDR2 is FYNNEI. CDR3: CASRGTGAAAGVSQQETQYF. As DNA, the CDR3 is TGTGCCAGCCGGGGGACAGGGGCCGCGGCGGGGGTTAGTCAGCAAGAGACCCAGTACTTC.

This chain connects TRBV28 to TRBJ2-3; D gene uncertain. Per germline, CDR1 MDHEN and CDR2 SYDVKM. The CDR3 has 14 residues. V was clipped by 3 bases and J by 2 bases, with 9 bases between them. The CDR3 DNA reads TGTGCCAGCAGTTTGTCTCACTCCACAGATACGCAGTATTTT. Its translation is CASSLSHSTDTQYF.

The DNA for the CDR3 is TGTGCCAGCAGTCCCCGGACAGGGGGGAACTATGGCTACACCTTC. Protein product: CASSPRTGGNYGYTF. J is TRBJ1-2 and V is TRBV7-2, with 10 bases that match TRBD1. The CDR3 is made up of 15 amino acids. Trimming removed 6 bases from V and 2 bases from J; junction bases left unmatched: 6. CDR1 is SGHTA, CDR2 FQGNSA, per germline.

The chain combines TRBV10-3 with TRBJ2-7, with 7 bases that match TRBD2. Germline lookup yields CDR1 ENHRY and CDR2 SYGVKD. The CDR3 sequence is 14 residues long. Trimming cost V 3 bases and J 6 bases; bases outside gene matches: 8. CDR3: CAISDGGLAGEQYF. The CDR3 DNA is TGTGCCATCAGTGACGGTGGGTTAGCGGGCGAGCAGTACTTC.

The chain links TRBV5-6 to TRBJ1-2; 7 nucleotides align to TRBD1. The CDR3 is 15 residues long. Trimming cost V 3 bases and J 0 bases; bases outside gene matches: 5. CDR1 and CDR2 (germline): SGHDT, YYEEEE. The CDR3: CASSSDREPNYGYTF. The CDR3 DNA follows: TGTGCCAGCAGCTCTGACAGGGAACCTAACTATGGCTACACCTTC.

DNA for the CDR3: TGCGCCAGCAGCCCACAGGGGGGGTATGGCTACACCTTC. Its protein product is CASSPQGGYGYTF. The chain employs TRBV5-1 and TRBJ1-2, with 8 bases aligning to TRBD1. Germline CDR1 reads SGHRS; CDR2 reads YFSETQ. J lost 5 bases, V lost 4 bases, and 4 bases had no gene match. The CDR3 loop spans 13 amino acids.

The chain joins TRBV6-1 to TRBJ2-5; tentative D call: TRBD1 (6 bases). The DNA end favors TRBJ2-7, so the J call may be wrong. This CDR3 region has 13 residues. CDR1 is MNHNS, CDR2 SASEGT, per germline. The chain's CDR3 is CASQDSLLYEQYF. CDR3 sequence (DNA): TGTGCCAGCCAGGACAGCCTTCTCTACGAGCAGTACTTC.

In DNA form, the CDR3 reads TGTGCCAGCAGCTCGCTTATACGACAGGGGGTCGGCTATGGCTACACCTTC. Its protein is CASSSLIRQGVGYGYTF. This rearrangement joins TRBV5-5 to TRBJ1-2; 9 bases match TRBD1. The CDR3 contains 17 residues. V shed 3 bases, J shed 4 bases, and the junction held 13 bases outside the gene matches. CDR1 SGHKS and CDR2 YYEKEE come from the germline V gene (reference sequence).

Comment on this clone: Distinct nucleotide sequences in the sample also encode this CDR3. This chain uses TRBV9 with TRBJ2-1; the match to TRBD2 covers 13 bases. Losses at the gene ends were 3 bases for V and 8 bases for J; bases not matched to a gene: 14. The CDR3 extends over 18 amino acids. The germline CDR1 and CDR2 sequences are SGDLS and YYNGEE. The CDR3 loop is CASSEGTRTSGRGDEQFF. The DNA of the CDR3 is TGTGCCAGCAGCGAGGGGACCCGGACTAGCGGGAGAGGAGATGAGCAGTTCTTC.

The chain uses TRBV7-9 and TRBJ2-5; D is undetermined. The germline CDR1 and CDR2 sequences are SEHNR and FQNEAQ (reference sequence). The V end lost 1 base, the J end lost 2 bases, and 5 bases lay between the germline ends. CDR3 length: 13 residues. DNA for the CDR3: TGTGCCAGCAGCTTAGGGCGGCAAGAGACCCAGTACTTC. Protein sequence: CASSLGRQETQYF. The variable domain in full, with the rest retrieved from reference TRBV7-9 and TRBJ2-5, is DTGVSQNPRHKITKRGQNVTFRCDPISEHNRLYWYRQTLGQGPEFLTYFQNEAQLEKSRLLSDRFSAERPKGSFSTLEIQRTEQGDSAMYLCASSLGRQETQYFGPGTRLLVL.

This chain links TRBV7-3 with TRBJ2-5, with D perhaps matching TRBD2 (6 bases). CDR3 length equals 15 residues. V was clipped by 5 bases and J by 1 base, with 14 bases between them. The germline gives CDR1 SGHTA, CDR2 FQGTGA. Written as DNA, the CDR3 is TGTGCCAGCAGCCCGGGCTGGACTACCCAAGAGACCCAGTACTTC. Its translation is CASSPGWTTQETQYF.

This clone has only one observation. The chain employs TRBV5-1 and TRBJ2-2, with 9 bases identical to TRBD2. Germline assignment: CDR1 SGHRS and CDR2 YFSETQ. The CDR3 sequence is 16 residues long. V dropped 0 bases and J dropped 7; count of bases not matched to a gene: 7. Here the CDR3 DNA reads TGCGCCAGCAGCTTGGTTCCTAGCGGGAATCTCGGGGAGCTGTTTTTT. Translation: CASSLVPSGNLGELFF.

V and J are TRBV6-5 and TRBJ1-4; D is uncertain. Between the trimmed V and J ends, which lost 6 bases and 12 bases, there was a span of 11 bases. The CDR3 loop spans 11 amino acids. Germline assignment: CDR1 MNHEY and CDR2 SVGAGI. The CDR3 reads CASSDLEELFF. The CDR3, as DNA: TGTGCCAGCAGCGATTTGGAGGAACTGTTTTTT.

The V gene is TRBV5-1, the J gene TRBJ1-1; D might be TRBD1 (6 bases). The CDR3 contains 13 residues. CDR1 SGHRS and CDR2 YFSETQ come from the germline V gene. Trimming pared 8 bases from V and 5 bases from J, leaving 16 bases between. The CDR3 region is CASTNPGETEAFF. In DNA form, the CDR3 reads TGCGCCAGTACCAACCCAGGGGAAACTGAAGCTTTCTTT.

This clone was recorded once. The rearrangement links TRBV6-1 to TRBJ2-2; 10 bases line up with TRBD1. The CDR3 extends over 15 amino acids. Germline V gene sequence: CDR1 MNHNS, CDR2 SASEGT. After removal of 10 bases from V and 4 bases from J, the junction contained 9 bases not matched to a gene. CDR3 DNA: TGTGCCATTACCCCTGACAGGGGGCGCACCGGGGAGCTGTTTTTT. Its translation: CAITPDRGRTGELFF.

V is TRBV9 and J is TRBJ2-3; 7 bases are a match to TRBD2. Trimming at V came to 0 bases and at J to 8 bases, leaving 9 bases not matched to a gene. The CDR3 extends over 15 amino acids. CDR1 is SGDLS, CDR2 YYNGEE, per germline. The CDR3 is CASSVVAGVGGTQYF. CDR3 nucleotides: TGTGCCAGCAGCGTAGTCGCGGGAGTTGGGGGTACGCAGTATTTT.

V and J are TRBV5-1 and TRBJ2-7; possibly TRBD1 for D (6 bases). The germline V gene encodes CDR1 SGHRS and CDR2 YFSETQ. The CDR3 is 12 residues long. V gave up 4 bases and J gave up 4 bases, with 9 bases separating them. CDR3 loop: CASSQRGYEQYF. The CDR3 coding sequence is TGCGCCAGCAGCCAAAGGGGGTACGAGCAGTACTTC.

This clone was counted a single time. The J gene is TRBJ2-7, the V gene TRBV9; D not resolved. This CDR3 spans 13 amino acids. Germline lookup yields CDR1 SGDLS and CDR2 YYNGEE. V shed 0 bases and J shed 7 bases, with 11 bases lying between them. The DNA of the CDR3 is TGTGCCAGCAGCGTAGCTAATGGAGTTGAGCAGTACTTC. This sequence encodes CASSVANGVEQYF.

The chain couples TRBV4-1 to TRBJ1-1; TRBD1 agrees at 12 bases. The CDR3 has 18 residues. Trimming cost V 0 bases and J 3 bases; bases outside gene matches: 8. CDR1 is MGHRA, CDR2 YSYEKL, per germline. The CDR3 is CASSQDRSGQGAYTEAFF. The CDR3 DNA follows: TGCGCCAGCAGCCAAGATCGGTCGGGACAGGGGGCTTACACTGAAGCTTTCTTT.

This chain joins TRBV28 and TRBJ1-2; D remains unclear. Germline assignment: CDR1 MDHEN and CDR2 SYDVKM. The CDR3 loop spans 11 amino acids. Trimming cost V 10 bases and J 6 bases, with 12 bases left between them. The DNA for the CDR3 is TGTGCCATCTCCGAGGAGGATGGCTACACCTTC. It yields the protein CAISEEDGYTF.